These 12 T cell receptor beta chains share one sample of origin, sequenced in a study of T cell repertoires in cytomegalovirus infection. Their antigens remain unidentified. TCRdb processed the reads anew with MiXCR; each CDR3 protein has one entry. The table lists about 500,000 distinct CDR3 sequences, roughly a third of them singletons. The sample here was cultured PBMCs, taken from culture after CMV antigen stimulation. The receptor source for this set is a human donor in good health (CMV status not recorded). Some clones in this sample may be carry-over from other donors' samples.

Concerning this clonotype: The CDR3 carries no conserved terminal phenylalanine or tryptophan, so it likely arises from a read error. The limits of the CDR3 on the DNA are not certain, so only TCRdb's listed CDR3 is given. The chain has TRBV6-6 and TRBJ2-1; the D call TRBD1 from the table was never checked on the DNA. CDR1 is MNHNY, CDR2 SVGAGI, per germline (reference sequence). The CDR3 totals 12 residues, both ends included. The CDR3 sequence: CASSYSGSPTPL.

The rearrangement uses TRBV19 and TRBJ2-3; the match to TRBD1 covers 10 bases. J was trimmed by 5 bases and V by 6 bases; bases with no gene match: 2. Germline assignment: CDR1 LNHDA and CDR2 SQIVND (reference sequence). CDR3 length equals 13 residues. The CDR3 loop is CASRDRGGDTQYF. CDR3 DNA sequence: TGTGCCAGTAGGGACAGGGGGGGAGATACGCAGTATTTT.

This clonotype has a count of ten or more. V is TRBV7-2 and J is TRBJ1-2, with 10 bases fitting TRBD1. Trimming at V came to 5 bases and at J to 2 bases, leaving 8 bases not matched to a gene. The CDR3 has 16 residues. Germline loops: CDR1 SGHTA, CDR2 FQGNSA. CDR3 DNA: TGTGCCAGCAGCCCAATCGACAGGGGGCGGAACTATGGCTACACCTTC. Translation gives CASSPIDRGRNYGYTF.

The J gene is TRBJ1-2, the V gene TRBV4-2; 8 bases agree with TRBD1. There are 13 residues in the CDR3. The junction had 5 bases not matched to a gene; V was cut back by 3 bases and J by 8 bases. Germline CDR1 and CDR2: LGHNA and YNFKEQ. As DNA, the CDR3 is TGTGCCAGCAGCCAGAGACAGGGGCCCGGCTACACCTTC. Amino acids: CASSQRQGPGYTF.

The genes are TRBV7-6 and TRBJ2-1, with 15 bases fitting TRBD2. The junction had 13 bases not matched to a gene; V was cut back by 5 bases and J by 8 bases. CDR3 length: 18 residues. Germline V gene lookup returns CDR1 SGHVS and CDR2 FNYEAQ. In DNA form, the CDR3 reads TGTGCCAGCAGCCCCCGCTGGACTAGCGGGAGGGGTGGCGATGAGCAGTTCTTC. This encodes CASSPRWTSGRGGDEQFF.

CDR3 coding DNA: TGTGCCAGTGGGGACAGGGGGCTTCGAAATGAGCAGTTCTTC. Translating it yields CASGDRGLRNEQFF. The chain is built from TRBV6-1 and TRBJ2-1, with TRBD1 identical over 12 bases. V dropped 9 bases and J dropped 7; count of bases not matched to a gene: 7. This CDR3 region has 14 residues. Germline lookup yields CDR1 MNHNS and CDR2 SASEGT.

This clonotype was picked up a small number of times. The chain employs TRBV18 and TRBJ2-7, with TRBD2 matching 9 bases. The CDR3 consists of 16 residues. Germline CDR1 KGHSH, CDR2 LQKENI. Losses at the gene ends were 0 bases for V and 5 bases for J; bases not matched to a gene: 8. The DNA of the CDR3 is TGTGCCAGCTCACCACCGATCCTAGCGGGATCCCACGAGCAGTACTTC. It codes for CASSPPILAGSHEQYF.

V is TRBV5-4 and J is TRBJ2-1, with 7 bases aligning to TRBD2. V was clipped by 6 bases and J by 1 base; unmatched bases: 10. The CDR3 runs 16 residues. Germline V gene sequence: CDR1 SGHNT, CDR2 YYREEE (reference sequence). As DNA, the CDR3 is TGTGCCAGCACCACGGGAGCGGGAAGTTCCTACAATGAGCAGTTCTTC. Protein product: CASTTGAGSSYNEQFF. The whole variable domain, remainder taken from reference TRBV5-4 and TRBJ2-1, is ETGVTQSPTHLIKTRGQQVTLRCSSQSGHNTVSWYQQALGQGPQFIFQYYREEENGRGNFPPRFSGLQFPNYSSELNVNALELDDSALYLCASTTGAGSSYNEQFFGPGTRLTVL.

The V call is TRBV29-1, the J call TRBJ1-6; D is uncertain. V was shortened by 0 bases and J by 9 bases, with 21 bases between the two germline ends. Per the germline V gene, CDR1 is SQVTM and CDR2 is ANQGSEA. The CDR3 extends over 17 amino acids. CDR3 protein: CSVEDLETFFKSSPLHF. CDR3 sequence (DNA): TGCAGCGTTGAAGATCTCGAGACCTTTTTTAAATCTTCACCCCTCCACTTT.

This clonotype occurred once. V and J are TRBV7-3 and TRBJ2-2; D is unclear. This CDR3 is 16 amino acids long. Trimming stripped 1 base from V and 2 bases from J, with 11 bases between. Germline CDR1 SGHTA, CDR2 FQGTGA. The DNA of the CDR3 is TGTGCCAGCAGCTTAAGGCACTCGGACAACACCGGGGAGCTGTTTTTT. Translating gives CASSLRHSDNTGELFF.

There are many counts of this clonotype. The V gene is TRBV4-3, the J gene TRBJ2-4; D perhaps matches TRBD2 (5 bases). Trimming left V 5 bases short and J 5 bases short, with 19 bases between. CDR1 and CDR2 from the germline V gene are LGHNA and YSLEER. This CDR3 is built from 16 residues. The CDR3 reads CASSATSNGIQNIQYF. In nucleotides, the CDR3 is TGCGCCAGCAGCGCGACAAGTAACGGGATCCAAAACATTCAGTACTTC.

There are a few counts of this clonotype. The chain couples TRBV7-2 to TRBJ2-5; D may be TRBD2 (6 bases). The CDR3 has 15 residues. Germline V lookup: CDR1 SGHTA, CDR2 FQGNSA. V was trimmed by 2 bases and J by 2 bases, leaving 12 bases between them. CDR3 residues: CASSLMSSGQETQYF. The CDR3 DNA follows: TGTGCCAGCAGCTTAATGTCGAGCGGGCAAGAGACCCAGTACTTC.